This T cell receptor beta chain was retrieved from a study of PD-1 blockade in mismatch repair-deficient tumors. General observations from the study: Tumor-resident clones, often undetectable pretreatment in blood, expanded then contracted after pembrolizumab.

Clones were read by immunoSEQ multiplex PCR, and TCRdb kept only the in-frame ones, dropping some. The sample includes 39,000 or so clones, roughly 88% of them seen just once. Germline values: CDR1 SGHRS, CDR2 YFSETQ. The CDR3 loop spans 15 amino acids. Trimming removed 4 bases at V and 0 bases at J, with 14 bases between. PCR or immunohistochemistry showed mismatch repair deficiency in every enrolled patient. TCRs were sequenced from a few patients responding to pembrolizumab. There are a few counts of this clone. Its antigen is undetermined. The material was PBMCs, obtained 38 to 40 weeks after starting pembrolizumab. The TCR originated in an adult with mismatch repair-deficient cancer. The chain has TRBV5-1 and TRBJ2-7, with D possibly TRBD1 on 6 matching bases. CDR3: CASSVWTDSSYEQYF. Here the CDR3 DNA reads TGCGCCAGCAGCGTATGGACAGACAGCTCCTACGAGCAGTACTTC.